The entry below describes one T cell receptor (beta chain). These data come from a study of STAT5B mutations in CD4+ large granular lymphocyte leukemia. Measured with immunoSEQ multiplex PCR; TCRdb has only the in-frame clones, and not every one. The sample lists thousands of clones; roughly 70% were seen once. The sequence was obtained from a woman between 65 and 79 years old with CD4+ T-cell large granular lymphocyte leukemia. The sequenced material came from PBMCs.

CDR3 loop: CAWSRRASGGRSTDTQYF. Here the CDR3 DNA reads TGTGCCTGGAGCCGTAGGGCTAGCGGGGGGCGGAGCACAGATACGCAGTATTTT. This chain connects TRBV30 to TRBJ2-3; 11 bases fit TRBD2. The CDR3 has 18 amino acids. Germline loops: CDR1 GTSNPN, CDR2 SVGIG (reference sequence). V dropped 3 bases and J dropped 0; count of bases not matched to a gene: 11.